Below, 16 T cell receptor beta chains from the same sample are listed, as sequenced in a study of T cells in localized non-small cell lung cancer. The method was immunoSEQ multiplex PCR; TCRdb's version includes in-frame clones alone and lacks a portion of them. The sample has some 30,000 clones, around 93% seen once. This sample comprised PBMCs, obtained before any cancer treatment. These TCRs come from a man aged 40 to 69 with stage II lung adenocarcinoma.

The chain has TRBV7-8 and TRBJ2-3; D gene uncertain. V lost 7 bases and J 3 bases, leaving 17 bases between the germline ends. There are 15 residues in the CDR3. Per germline, CDR1 SGHVS and CDR2 FQNEAQ. The CDR3 loop reads CASTEVRPSTDTQYF. The DNA for the CDR3 is TGTGCCAGCACCGAAGTCCGGCCCTCTACAGATACGCAGTATTTT.

The CDR3 nucleotides are TGCGCCAGTAGTAGCGGGATCCAAAACATTCAGTACTTC. Amino acids: CASSSGIQNIQYF. The chain couples TRBV4-3 to TRBJ2-4; 8 bases match TRBD2. Trimming cost V 9 bases and J 5 bases; bases outside gene matches: 6. From germline, CDR1 is LGHNA and CDR2 YSLEER. The CDR3 covers 13 residues.

The chain carries TRBV7-3 and TRBJ2-2; 8 positions match TRBD2. Per the germline V gene, CDR1 is SGHTA and CDR2 is FQGTGA. Trimming removed 0 bases from V and 1 base from J; junction bases left unmatched: 4. The CDR3 contains 17 residues. The CDR3 spells CASSLTAGLGNTGELFF. The CDR3 region has the DNA TGTGCCAGCAGCTTAACGGCGGGACTAGGGAACACCGGGGAGCTGTTTTTT.

The genes are TRBV9 and TRBJ2-7; no firm D call. Germline CDR1 SGDLS, CDR2 YYNGEE. The CDR3 loop spans 15 amino acids. Trimming left V 0 bases short and J 2 bases short, with 12 bases between. The CDR3 DNA is TGTGCCAGCAGCGTAGACGCCTCGCCCGCCTACGAGCAGTACTTC. This encodes CASSVDASPAYEQYF.

The rearrangement joins TRBV9 to TRBJ2-5; 8 bases are shared with TRBD1. J gave up 4 bases and V 5 bases, and 13 bases lay outside the gene matches. Germline V gene data show CDR1 as SGDLS and CDR2 as YYNGEE. This CDR3 spans 16 amino acids. CDR3 nucleotide sequence: TGTGCCAGCAGTCTCAACCAGGGGGCGGGTGGAGAGACCCAGTACTTC. Translating gives CASSLNQGAGGETQYF.

This chain joins TRBV30 and TRBJ2-2, with 9 bases matching TRBD1. Germline values: CDR1 GTSNPN, CDR2 SVGIG (reference sequence). Germline trimming cut 8 bases from V and 2 bases from J; bases unmatched to any gene: 6. The CDR3 covers 14 residues. CDR3 in amino acids: CAGTGNGNTGELFF. The CDR3 DNA is TGTGCCGGGACAGGGAATGGTAACACCGGGGAGCTGTTTTTT.

The chain uses TRBV19 and TRBJ2-3, with 8 positions matching TRBD1. CDR1 and CDR2 from the germline V gene are LNHDA and SQIVND (reference sequence). The V segment lost 3 bases and the J segment 6 bases; nucleotides outside the gene matches: 8. CDR3 length equals 15 residues. CDR3 DNA sequence: TGTGCCAGTAGTATTGGCGGGACAGGTGGGGATACGCAGTATTTT. The encoded protein is CASSIGGTGGDTQYF.

The chain links TRBV29-1 to TRBJ2-7; D could derive from TRBD1 or TRBD2 (5 bases each). The germline gives CDR1 SQVTM, CDR2 ANQGSEA. V dropped 7 bases and J dropped 2 bases, with 12 bases sitting between them. There are 12 residues in the CDR3. The CDR3 loop reads CSARDGAYEQYF. The DNA of the CDR3 is TGCAGCGCCCGGGACGGAGCCTACGAGCAGTACTTC.

The CDR3 region has the DNA TGTGCCAGCAGGGGTAGGAACACTGAAGCTTTCTTT. This gives the protein CASRGRNTEAFF. The chain links TRBV6-5 to TRBJ1-1; the D is unclear. Looked up from germline, CDR1 is MNHEY and CDR2 is SVGAGI. V lost 6 bases and J 1 base, leaving 6 bases between the germline ends. The CDR3 consists of 12 residues.

The V call is TRBV19, the J call TRBJ2-7; D is undetermined. The CDR3 is 16 residues long. Germline V gene data show CDR1 as LNHDA and CDR2 as SQIVND (reference sequence). V was shortened by 0 bases and J by 2 bases, with 14 bases between the two germline ends. DNA for the CDR3: TGTGCCAGTAGTATAGATCCCAGGTCCCCGACCTACGAGCAGTACTTC. Translated: CASSIDPRSPTYEQYF. Looking up the rest from reference TRBV19 and TRBJ2-7 gives the full variable domain: DGGITQSPKYLFRKEGQNVTLSCEQNLNHDAMYWYRQDPGQGLRLIYYSQIVNDFQKGDIAEGYSVSREKKESFPLTVTSAQKNPTAFYLCASSIDPRSPTYEQYFGPGTRLTVT.

The V and J genes are TRBV4-2 and TRBJ1-1, with 9 positions matching TRBD1. The CDR3 has 16 amino acids. V was pared by 3 bases and J by 0 bases, with 5 bases of the junction left unmatched. Per germline, CDR1 LGHNA and CDR2 YNFKEQ. The CDR3 is CASSHRDRGMNTEAFF. Here the CDR3 DNA reads TGTGCCAGCAGCCACCGAGACAGGGGGATGAACACTGAAGCTTTCTTT.

This sequence joins TRBV29-1 and TRBJ2-1, with 13 bases matching TRBD2. CDR3 size: 13 residues. V shed 6 bases, J shed 7 bases, and the junction held 3 bases outside the gene matches. Germline loops: CDR1 SQVTM, CDR2 ANQGSEA. The CDR3 region is CSVTSGRRNEQFF. The CDR3 DNA reads as TGCAGCGTGACTAGCGGGAGGCGTAATGAGCAGTTCTTC.

The chain uses TRBV5-1 and TRBJ2-2; a weak D match, TRBD2 (5 bases). The germline V and J ends were trimmed by 5 bases and 3 bases, with 8 bases remaining between them. This CDR3 spans 13 amino acids. The germline V gene encodes CDR1 SGHRS and CDR2 YFSETQ. The CDR3 loop is CASRYGDTGELFF. CDR3 in DNA: TGCGCCAGCAGGTACGGGGACACCGGGGAGCTGTTTTTT.

The chain uses TRBV2 and TRBJ2-3; the D is unclear. Germline V gives CDR1 SNHLY, CDR2 FYNNEI. Trimming cost V 3 bases and J 4 bases, with 8 bases left between them. The CDR3 is 13 residues long. The CDR3 region has the DNA TGTGCCAGCAGTGACGGAACTTCAGATACGCAGTATTTT. Translating it yields CASSDGTSDTQYF.

The rearrangement links TRBV7-9 to TRBJ2-1; perhaps TRBD1 as D (5 bases). V lost 3 bases and J lost 6, with 9 bases in between. Per germline, CDR1 SEHNR and CDR2 FQNEAQ (reference sequence). The CDR3 extends over 13 amino acids. The CDR3, as DNA: TGTGCCAGCAGCTTTAGACAGTTCAATGAGCAGTTCTTC. It encodes CASSFRQFNEQFF.

The chain combines TRBV5-6 with TRBJ2-1, with D perhaps TRBD1 (5 bases). Trimming cost V 0 bases and J 10 bases, with 11 bases left between them. The germline gives CDR1 SGHDT, CDR2 YYEEEE. The CDR3 contains 13 residues. The CDR3 nucleotides read TGTGCCAGCAGCTTGGGGCAGGGTGCAGAGCAGTTCTTC. This codes for CASSLGQGAEQFF.